This section outlines one T cell receptor (beta chain) sequence together with its context. The record originates from a study of T cell clonotyping in hematopoietic cell transplantation. The germline V gene has CDR1 MNHNS and CDR2 SASEGT. This CDR3 contains 15 residues. Trimming left V 5 bases short and J 0 bases short, with 14 bases between. Here immunoSEQ multiplex PCR was the method, and the copy in TCRdb shows in-frame clones only, minus some. This repertoire shows roughly 4,500 clones, 90% to 95% found once; its top ten account for around 5.3%. This sequence joins TRBV6-1 and TRBJ2-7, with no clear D. The sample consisted of peripheral blood mononuclear cells, taken 30 days after allogeneic stem cell transplant. This receptor was taken from a male patient aged 70 to 80 who had an allogeneic stem cell transplant from an unrelated donor, so T cells may come from the graft donor. Some clones in this sample may be carry-over from other donors' samples. The chain's CDR3 is CASSSQPGPSYEQYF. CDR3 DNA: TGTGCCAGCAGTTCCCAACCGGGTCCCTCCTACGAGCAGTACTTC.